This is a list of T cell receptor beta chains from one sample in a study of technical replicates of blood from four donors. Profiled with immunoSEQ multiplex PCR; TCRdb holds only in-frame clones, not every one. This sample has approximately 79,000 clones; roughly 91% occur once, and the top ten carry under 0.5%. The sequenced sample consisted of T cells isolated from PBMCs. These receptors were obtained from a human donor in good health. Each CDR3 is given with its conserved first and last residue. A D gene is named only where the DNA matches it firmly. Clone size is given for some rows only: seen once, a few or many times, or a class if the clone is expanded.

v_call	j_call	d_call	clone_size	cdr3_aa	cdr3_nt
TRBV27	TRBJ2-7	TRBD2	NA	CASSLSLADYEQYF	TGTGCCAGCAGTTTATCCCTAGCGGACTACGAGCAGTACTTC
TRBV5-1	TRBJ2-7	TRBD2	NA	CASSPGLAAIYEQYF	TGCGCCAGCAGCCCTGGACTAGCGGCAATCTACGAGCAGTACTTC
TRBV7-3	TRBJ2-1	TRBD1	NA	CASSLGTGNEQFF	TGTGCCAGCAGCTTAGGGACAGGGAATGAGCAGTTCTTC
TRBV19	TRBJ1-1	NA	NA	CASSQGRKAFF	TGTGCCAGTAGTCAGGGGAGAAAAGCTTTCTTT
TRBV10-3	TRBJ2-7	NA	NA	CAIRGSYRDEQYF	TGTGCCATCAGAGGGAGTTACCGCGACGAGCAGTACTTC
TRBV2	TRBJ1-2	NA	once	CASSETGSNYGYTF	TGTGCCAGCAGTGAAACAGGGTCCAACTATGGCTACACCTTC
TRBV4-2	TRBJ1-5	TRBD1	NA	CASSQRTGPTGQPQHF	TGTGCCAGCAGCCAAAGGACAGGGCCCACAGGTCAGCCCCAGCATTTT
TRBV27	TRBJ2-7	TRBD2	NA	CASSFSGTEQYF	TGTGCCAGCAGTTTTAGCGGGACCGAGCAGTACTTC
TRBV6-1	TRBJ2-2	TRBD2	NA	CASRVAGFTGELFF	TGTGCCAGCAGGGTAGCGGGATTCACCGGGGAGCTGTTTTTT
TRBV27	TRBJ1-5	NA	NA	CASSLGQGNQPQHF	TGTGCCAGCAGTTTAGGGCAGGGAAATCAGCCCCAGCATTTT
TRBV29-1	TRBJ2-3	TRBD2	NA	CSVGLAGGPDTQYF	TGCAGCGTTGGACTAGCGGGAGGGCCAGATACGCAGTATTTT
TRBV19	TRBJ1-4	NA	NA	CASSIQNNEKLFF	TGTGCCAGTAGTATACAAAATAATGAAAAACTGTTTTTT
TRBV11-2	TRBJ1-2	TRBD1	NA	CASSPIGQGPLYGYTF	TGTGCCAGCAGCCCCATTGGACAGGGACCTTTGTATGGCTACACCTTC
TRBV4-3	TRBJ2-7	TRBD2	once	CASSQGASGRPEQYF	TGCGCCAGCAGCCAAGGAGCTAGCGGGAGGCCCGAGCAGTACTTC
TRBV9	TRBJ1-1	TRBD1	NA	CASSIGTENTEAFF	TGTGCCAGCAGCATCGGGACAGAGAACACTGAAGCTTTCTTT
TRBV27	TRBJ1-2	NA	NA	CASSLGQGGGYTF	TGTGCCAGCAGTTTGGGGCAGGGCGGTGGCTACACCTTC
TRBV4-1	TRBJ1-1	NA	NA	CASSQEFRGGTEAFF	TGCGCCAGCAGCCAAGAGTTCCGGGGGGGCACTGAAGCTTTCTTT
TRBV7-6	TRBJ2-1	TRBD2	few	CASSQGLAEGNEQFF	TGTGCCAGCAGCCAGGGACTAGCGGAGGGGAATGAGCAGTTCTTC
TRBV9	TRBJ2-1	NA	once	CASNGEMSGAYNEQFF	TGTGCCAGCAATGGTGAGATGTCAGGGGCCTACAATGAGCAGTTCTTC
TRBV11-2	TRBJ1-2	TRBD1	once	CASSFGRTGLIYGYTF	TGTGCCAGCAGCTTCGGACGGACAGGCCTCATCTATGGCTACACCTTC
TRBV11-2	TRBJ2-7	NA	NA	CASSYGGTYEQYF	TGTGCCAGCAGCTACGGGGGTACCTACGAGCAGTACTTC
TRBV5-1	TRBJ2-4	TRBD2	NA	CASSPTSGGIFQYF	TGCGCCAGCAGCCCGACTAGCGGGGGGATATTTCAGTACTTC
TRBV15	TRBJ2-3	NA	once	CATSRDRLVGTDTQYF	TGTGCCACCAGCAGAGATAGACTAGTTGGCACAGATACGCAGTATTTT